The 7 T cell receptor beta chains below come from one sample, sequenced in a study of cytomegalovirus exposure and HLA in healthy donors. With 60 Vbeta and 13 Jbeta primers, the PCR was carried out. Generated by immunoSEQ multiplex PCR, the TCRdb table keeps only in-frame clones and is missing some. The sample includes about 150,000 clones, about 80% of them seen just once. The sequencing input was PBMCs. The receptors come from a woman between 45 and 65 years old in good health and CMV-seropositive.

The rearrangement joins TRBV4-1 to TRBJ2-7, with 8 nucleotides matching TRBD2. The CDR3 contains 16 residues. The V and J ends lost 0 bases and 4 bases, in that order; junction bases with no gene match: 8. CDR1 MGHRA and CDR2 YSYEKL come from the germline V gene. The CDR3 protein is CASSQDRTSGMYEQYF. In DNA, the CDR3 is TGCGCCAGCAGCCAAGATCGAACTAGCGGTATGTACGAGCAGTACTTC.

The J gene is TRBJ1-1, the V gene TRBV29-1, with 7 bases matching TRBD1. In germline, CDR1 is SQVTM, CDR2 ANQGSEA. Trimming at V came to 8 bases and at J to 0 bases, leaving 6 bases not matched to a gene. The CDR3 runs to 13 residues. This chain's CDR3 is CSSKTGMNTEAFF. CDR3 coding DNA: TGCAGCTCCAAGACAGGGATGAACACTGAAGCTTTCTTT.

This chain uses TRBV2 with TRBJ2-3; 9 bases agree with TRBD2. Per germline, CDR1 SNHLY and CDR2 FYNNEI. The V and J ends lost 3 bases and 2 bases, in that order; junction bases with no gene match: 6. This CDR3 spans 16 amino acids. The chain's CDR3 is CASSEGSGGLTDTQYF. In DNA form, the CDR3 reads TGTGCCAGCAGTGAGGGGAGCGGGGGGCTCACAGATACGCAGTATTTT.

The CDR3 sequence: CAISRQSENTEAFF. DNA for the CDR3: TGTGCCATCAGTAGACAATCCGAGAACACTGAAGCTTTCTTT. The V gene is TRBV10-3, the J gene TRBJ1-1; no definite D call. The CDR3 extends over 14 amino acids. The germline V and J ends were trimmed by 5 bases and 1 base, with 11 bases remaining between them. CDR1 and CDR2 from the germline V gene are ENHRY and SYGVKD.

The chain uses TRBV7-3 and TRBJ1-1; 9 bases are a match to TRBD1. The germline CDR1 and CDR2 sequences are SGHTA and FQGTGA. The V gene end was trimmed by 5 bases and the J gene end by 1 base; junction bases not matched to a gene: 5. The CDR3 sequence is 15 residues long. The CDR3 nucleotides are TGTGCCAGCAGCACCGGGACAGGGAGGAACACTGAAGCTTTCTTT. Amino acids: CASSTGTGRNTEAFF.

V is TRBV9 and J is TRBJ2-7; 9 bases map to TRBD2. Germline assignment: CDR1 SGDLS and CDR2 YYNGEE. The length of the CDR3 is 15 residues. J gave up 2 bases and V 0 bases, and 3 bases lay outside the gene matches. CDR3 coding DNA: TGTGCCAGCAGCGTAGACGGCGGGGGGGCCTACGAGCAGTACTTC. As protein: CASSVDGGGAYEQYF.

This chain uses TRBV10-3 with TRBJ2-7, with 7 bases identical to TRBD2. V lost 4 bases and J lost 4; bases outside the gene matches: 19. The CDR3 has 18 amino acids. Germline V gene data show CDR1 as ENHRY and CDR2 as SYGVKD. The CDR3 protein is CAISVGRIQRGNPYEQYF. As DNA, the CDR3 is TGTGCCATCAGTGTGGGTAGGATCCAGCGGGGAAATCCTTACGAGCAGTACTTC.